This TCR beta chain stems from a study of shared clonotypes between healthy human individuals. Study-level points and caveats: The study drew on few donors, limiting represented genetic and exposure-history diversity.

This clone came up a few times. The antigen remains undetermined. The donor population consisted of healthy HIV-negative adults with no recent acute infections or vaccinations. Execution of the assay was at deep level. Over several immunoSEQ plates, each subset's genomic DNA was distributed in even portions. Only in-frame clones appear in the TCRdb table, and some are missing; sequencing was by immunoSEQ multiplex PCR. The sample lists about half a million clones, over 70% occurring once. Germline assignment: CDR1 LNHNV and CDR2 YYDKDF (reference sequence). The CDR3 length is 14 residues. V was cut by 0 bases and J by 4 bases, with 9 bases left in between.

The specimen was PBMCs. The gene calls are TRBV15 and TRBJ1-2, with D possibly TRBD1 on 6 matching bases. The clonotype was recovered from a woman aged 40 to 55 in good health. Some clones in this sample may be carry-over from other donors' samples. The CDR3 DNA sequence: TGTGCCACCAGCAGAGACGTGACAGGCTATGGCTACACCTTC. Protein sequence: CATSRDVTGYGYTF.